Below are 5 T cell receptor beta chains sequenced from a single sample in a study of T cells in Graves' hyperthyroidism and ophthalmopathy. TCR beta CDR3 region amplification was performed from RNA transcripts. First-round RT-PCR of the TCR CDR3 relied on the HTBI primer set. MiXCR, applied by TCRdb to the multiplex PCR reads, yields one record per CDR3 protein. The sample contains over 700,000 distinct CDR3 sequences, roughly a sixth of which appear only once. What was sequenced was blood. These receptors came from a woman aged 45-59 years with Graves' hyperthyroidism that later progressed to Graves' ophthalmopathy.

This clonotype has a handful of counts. The CDR3: CASGLYQESAQYF. CDR3 sequence (DNA): TGTGCTAGTGGTTTGTACCAAGAGAGTGCGCAGTATTTT. The chain joins TRBV12-5 to TRBJ2-3; D not certain. Trimming took off 2 bases at V and 10 bases at J, with 13 bases between the two ends. This CDR3 has 13 amino acids. Per the germline V gene, CDR1 is LGHNT and CDR2 is FRNRAP.

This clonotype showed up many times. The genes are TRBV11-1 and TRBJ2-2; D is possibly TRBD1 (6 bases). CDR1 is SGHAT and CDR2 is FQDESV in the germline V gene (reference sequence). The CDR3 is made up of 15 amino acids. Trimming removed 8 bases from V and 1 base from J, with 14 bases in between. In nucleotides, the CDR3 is TGTGCCAGCGGACCGGGACACTTGAACACCGGGGAGCTGTTTTTT. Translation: CASGPGHLNTGELFF.

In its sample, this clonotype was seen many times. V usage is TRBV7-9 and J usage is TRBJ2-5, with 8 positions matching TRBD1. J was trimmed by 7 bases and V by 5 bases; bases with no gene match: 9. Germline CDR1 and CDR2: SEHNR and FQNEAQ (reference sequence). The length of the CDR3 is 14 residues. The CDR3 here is CASSPPTGVGTQYF. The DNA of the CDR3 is TGTGCCAGCAGCCCCCCGACAGGGGTAGGGACCCAGTACTTC.

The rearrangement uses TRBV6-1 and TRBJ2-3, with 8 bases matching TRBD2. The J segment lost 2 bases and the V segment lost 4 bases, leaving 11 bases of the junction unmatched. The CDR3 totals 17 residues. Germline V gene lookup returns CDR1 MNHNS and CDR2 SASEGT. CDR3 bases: TGTGCCAGCAGTGCCCCGGACAGCGGGGGAACCACAGATACGCAGTATTTT. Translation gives CASSAPDSGGTTDTQYF.

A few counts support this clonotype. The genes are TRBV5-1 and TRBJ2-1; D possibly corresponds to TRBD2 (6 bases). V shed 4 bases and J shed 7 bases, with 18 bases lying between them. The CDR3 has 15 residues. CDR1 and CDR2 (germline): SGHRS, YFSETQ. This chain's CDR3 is CASSARLEVGNEQFF. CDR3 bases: TGCGCCAGCAGCGCACGACTAGAAGTAGGGAATGAGCAGTTCTTC.